This is a list of T cell receptor beta chains from one sample in a study of graft-versus-host responses after intestinal transplantation. For these TCRs, the target antigens are not known. Method: immunoSEQ multiplex PCR; TCRdb's copy keeps in-frame clones and lacks some. The sample lists roughly 100,000 clones; over 75% were seen once. The material was unstimulated CD4+ T cells sorted from spleen or lymph node cells, obtained before intestinal transplant. The receptor source for this set is a human donor who received an intestinal transplant. CDR3s include the opening cysteine and the closing phenylalanine or tryptophan. A D gene is named only where the DNA matches it firmly.

j_call v_call d_call cdr3_length cdr3_nt cdr3_aa
TRBJ2-1 TRBV6-6 NA 14 TGTGCCAGCAGCCCACCGACAGGATACAATGAGCAGTTCTTC CASSPPTGYNEQFF
TRBJ2-7 TRBV2 NA 15 TGTGCCAGCAGTAAGCCGGGACTTGCATTGTACGAGCAGTACTTC CASSKPGLALYEQYF
TRBJ2-3 TRBV18 NA 15 TGTGCCAGCTCACCGCTAGCGAGCGCCACAGATACGCAGTATTTT CASSPLASATDTQYF
TRBJ1-2 TRBV6-1 NA 13 TGTGCCAGCAGTGAAGTACACAGGGACGGCTACACCTTC CASSEVHRDGYTF
TRBJ2-3 TRBV9 TRBD1 15 TGTGCCAGCAGCCTAAGACAGGGGGCCACAGATACGCAGTATTTT CASSLRQGATDTQYF
TRBJ2-2 TRBV7-3 NA 16 TGTGCCAGCAGCTTCTACAAGACGGCGAACACCGGGGAGCTGTTTTTT CASSFYKTANTGELFF
TRBJ2-2 TRBV4-2 NA 16 TGTGCCAGCAGCCAGGGGAGTGGTATGAACACCGGGGAGCTGTTTTTT CASSQGSGMNTGELFF
TRBJ2-7 TRBV4-1 NA 17 TGCGCCAGCAGCCGCACTGCCGGACCGCCGAGCTCCTACGAGCAGTACTTC CASSRTAGPPSSYEQYF
TRBJ2-2 TRBV5-4 TRBD2 15 TGTGCCAGCAGCCTACTAGCGGGAGGAACCGGGGAGCTGTTTTTT CASSLLAGGTGELFF
TRBJ2-5 TRBV9 NA 12 TGTGCCAGCAGCGTAGGGGGGGAGACCCAGTACTTC CASSVGGETQYF